This paragraph covers one T cell receptor (beta chain) sequence. DNA input for the unsorted PBMC replicate PCRs was roughly 330 ng, tens of thousands of T cell genomes. The data were produced by immunoSEQ multiplex PCR, yet TCRdb's version contains in-frame clones alone and is incomplete. The sample consists of roughly 490,000 clones, 79% of them appearing once. Germline values: CDR1 SGHAT, CDR2 FQDESV (reference sequence). Trimming removed 1 base from V and 0 bases from J, with 3 bases in between. The CDR3 consists of 13 residues. The data were taken from a study of shared clonotypes between healthy human individuals.

The clonotype was recovered from a woman between 40 and 50 years old in good health. Some clones in this sample may be carry-over from other donors' samples. The source material was PBMCs. The chain combines TRBV11-1 with TRBJ2-5, with no clear D. This CDR3 is CASSLEYQETQYF. In DNA, the CDR3 is TGTGCCAGCAGCTTAGAGTACCAAGAGACCCAGTACTTC. Drawing the rest from reference TRBV11-1 and TRBJ2-5, the complete variable domain is EAEVAQSPRYKITEKSQAVAFWCDPISGHATLYWYRQILGQGPELLVQFQDESVVDDSQLPKDRFSAERLKGVDSTLKIQPAELGDSAMYLCASSLEYQETQYFGPGTRLLVL.